This is a list of T cell receptor beta chains from one sample in a study of PD-L1 blockade in urothelial cancer. Profiling relied on immunoSEQ multiplex PCR, and the TCRdb table lists in-frame clones only, not all of them. The sample yields under 80,000 clones, roughly 79% seen once. Here the sequenced sample was PBMCs, taken around atezolizumab (anti-PD-L1) treatment. All receptors derive from a man in his 70s with urothelial cancer. Each CDR3 is given with its conserved first and last residue. A D gene is named only where the DNA matches it firmly. Clone size is stated in some rows and not others, as once, few, many or a class when expanded.

d_call | j_call | cdr3_length | clone_size | v_call | cdr3_aa | cdr3_nt
TRBD1 | TRBJ2-3 | 19 | - | TRBV7-9 | CASSFRRPNRGRSTDTQYF | TGTGCCAGCAGCTTCAGACGTCCAAACAGGGGGCGTAGCACAGATACGCAGTATTTT
TRBD1 | TRBJ1-2 | 16 | - | TRBV7-9 | CASSRRQGRNENGYTF | TGTGCCAGCAGCAGAAGACAGGGAAGGAATGAGAATGGCTACACCTTC
TRBD1 | TRBJ1-1 | 15 | - | TRBV18 | CASSPPGQGVGEAFF | TGTGCCAGCTCACCACCGGGGCAGGGGGTTGGTGAAGCTTTCTTT
- | TRBJ2-5 | 13 | - | TRBV28 | CASTPGGGETQYF | TGTGCCAGCACCCCAGGAGGCGGAGAGACCCAGTACTTC
TRBD1 | TRBJ2-5 | 17 | - | TRBV19 | CASSISPGQAYGETQYF | TGTGCCAGTAGTATCTCCCCAGGACAGGCCTACGGGGAGACCCAGTACTTC
- | TRBJ2-6 | 13 | - | TRBV7-3 | CASRGPGANVLTF | TGTGCCAGCAGGGGGCCTGGGGCCAACGTCCTGACTTTC
TRBD1 | TRBJ2-5 | 14 | once | TRBV7-9 | CASSSGTGEETQYF | TGTGCCAGCAGCTCCGGGACAGGGGAAGAGACCCAGTACTTC
- | TRBJ2-5 | 14 | - | TRBV7-2 | CASSLWQSQETQYF | TGTGCCAGCAGCTTGTGGCAAAGCCAAGAGACCCAGTACTTC
- | TRBJ1-1 | 12 | - | TRBV6-5 | CASTDSVAEAFF | TGTGCCAGCACGGACAGTGTGGCTGAAGCTTTCTTT
- | TRBJ1-1 | 13 | - | TRBV7-2 | CASSLPLWGEAFF | TGTGCCAGCAGCTTACCTCTATGGGGCGAAGCTTTCTTT
TRBD2 | TRBJ2-6 | 17 | - | TRBV7-3 | CASSRGGRSSGANVLTF | TGTGCCAGCAGCCGTGGCGGGAGATCCTCTGGGGCCAACGTCCTGACTTTC
- | TRBJ1-1 | 15 | - | TRBV6-4 | CASNARPRVNTEAFF | TGTGCCAGCAACGCCCGCCCCAGGGTGAACACTGAAGCTTTCTTT
- | TRBJ2-2 | 14 | - | TRBV9 | CASSSRDYTGELFF | TGTGCCAGCAGCTCACGGGATTACACCGGGGAGCTGTTTTTT
TRBD2 | TRBJ2-4 | 14 | - | TRBV5-5 | CASSLGLAENIQYF | TGTGCCAGCAGCTTGGGGCTAGCGGAAAACATTCAGTACTTC
- | TRBJ2-1 | 10 | few | TRBV29-1 | CSVAEFVQFF | TGCAGCGTTGCCGAGTTCGTGCAGTTCTTC
TRBD1 | TRBJ2-2 | 15 | - | TRBV6-5 | CASSPGTGYTGELFF | TGTGCCAGCAGCCCCGGGACAGGGTACACCGGGGAGCTGTTTTTT
- | TRBJ2-5 | 14 | - | TRBV5-1 | CASRERSSSETQYF | TGCGCCAGCAGAGAGCGATCCTCTTCAGAGACCCAGTACTTC
- | TRBJ1-1 | 21 | few | TRBV9 | CASSVGPKTGFGRVGSTEAFF | TGTGCCAGCAGCGTAGGGCCCAAAACAGGGTTTGGGCGGGTTGGGAGCACTGAAGCTTTCTTT
- | TRBJ1-1 | 14 | once | TRBV6-4 | CASRLTGGNTEAFF | TGTGCCAGCAGACTGACGGGGGGGAACACTGAAGCTTTCTTT
- | TRBJ1-1 | 13 | once | TRBV7-2 | CASSLDQGSEAFF | TGTGCCAGCAGCTTAGACCAGGGATCTGAAGCTTTCTTT
- | TRBJ2-3 | 14 | - | TRBV19 | CASTPGAGTDTQYF | TGTGCCAGTACCCCCGGAGCTGGCACAGATACGCAGTATTTT
- | TRBJ1-5 | 13 | - | TRBV6-1 | CASRVGGDQPQHF | TGTGCCAGCAGGGTGGGGGGGGACCAGCCCCAGCATTTT
- | TRBJ2-2 | 13 | - | TRBV10-3 | CAISRQVTGELFF | TGTGCCATCAGTAGACAGGTGACCGGGGAGCTGTTTTTT
TRBD1 | TRBJ2-5 | 16 | - | TRBV19 | CASSTPGQVGQETQYF | TGTGCCAGTAGTACGCCGGGACAGGTGGGTCAAGAGACCCAGTACTTC
- | TRBJ2-7 | 17 | few | TRBV9 | CASSVDSRSPGSYEQYF | TGTGCCAGCAGCGTAGATAGCCGGTCCCCGGGCTCCTACGAGCAGTACTTC
- | TRBJ1-1 | 14 | - | TRBV19 | CASSTRGLDTEAFF | TGTGCCAGTAGTACCAGGGGATTGGACACTGAAGCTTTCTTT
TRBD2 | TRBJ2-7 | 17 | - | TRBV14 | CASSQEGLAGGPYEQYF | TGTGCCAGCAGCCAAGAAGGGCTAGCGGGAGGGCCTTACGAGCAGTACTTC
- | TRBJ2-7 | 13 | - | TRBV18 | CASSSTEQGEQYF | TGTGCCAGCTCGTCGACAGAACAAGGCGAGCAGTACTTC
- | TRBJ2-5 | 15 | few | TRBV7-6 | CASSLATGSQETQYF | TGTGCCAGCAGCTTAGCGACGGGATCCCAAGAGACCCAGTACTTC
- | TRBJ2-7 | 13 | - | TRBV4-2 | CASSQEDSSVQYF | TGTGCCAGCAGCCAAGAGGACAGCTCTGTGCAGTACTTC
- | TRBJ1-2 | 12 | - | TRBV7-9 | CASSPIQGGYTF | TGTGCCAGCAGCCCCATACAGGGTGGCTACACCTTC
TRBD1 | TRBJ1-2 | 16 | - | TRBV7-9 | CASSFGEPGQRYGYTF | TGTGCCAGCAGCTTTGGGGAACCGGGACAGAGATATGGCTACACCTTC
TRBD1 | TRBJ2-1 | 16 | - | TRBV9 | CASSASTGTVNNEQFF | TGTGCCAGCAGCGCATCGACCGGGACAGTAAACAATGAGCAGTTCTTC
- | TRBJ1-1 | 14 | - | TRBV5-5 | CASSSGTTNTEAFF | TGTGCCAGCAGTTCCGGGACTACGAACACTGAAGCTTTCTTT
- | TRBJ1-1 | 13 | - | TRBV28 | CASLRSENTEAFF | TGTGCCAGCTTGAGGTCAGAGAACACTGAAGCTTTCTTT